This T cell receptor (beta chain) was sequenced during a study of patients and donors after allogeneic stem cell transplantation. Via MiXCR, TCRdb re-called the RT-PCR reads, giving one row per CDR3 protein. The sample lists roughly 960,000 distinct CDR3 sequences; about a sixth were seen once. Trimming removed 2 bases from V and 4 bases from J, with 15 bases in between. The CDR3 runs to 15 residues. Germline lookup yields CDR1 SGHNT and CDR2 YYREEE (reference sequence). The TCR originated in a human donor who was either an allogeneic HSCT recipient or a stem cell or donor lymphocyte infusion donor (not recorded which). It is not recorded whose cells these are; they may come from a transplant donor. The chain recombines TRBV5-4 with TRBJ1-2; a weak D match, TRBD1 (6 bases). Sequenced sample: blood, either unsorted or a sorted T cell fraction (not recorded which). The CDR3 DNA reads TGTGCCAGCAGCTTCCCCGTAGGGGGTTCCTATGGCTACACCTTC. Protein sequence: CASSFPVGGSYGYTF.